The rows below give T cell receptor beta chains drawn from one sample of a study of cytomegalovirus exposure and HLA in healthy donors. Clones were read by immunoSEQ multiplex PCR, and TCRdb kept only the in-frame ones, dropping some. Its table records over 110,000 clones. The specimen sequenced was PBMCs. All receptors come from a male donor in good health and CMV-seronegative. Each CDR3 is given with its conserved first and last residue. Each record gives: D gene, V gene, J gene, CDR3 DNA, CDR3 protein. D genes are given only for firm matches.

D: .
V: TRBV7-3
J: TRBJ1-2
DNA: TGTGCCAGCAGCTTAAGAGTGAACTATGGCTACACCTTC
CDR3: CASSLRVNYGYTF

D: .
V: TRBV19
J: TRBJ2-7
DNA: TGTGCCAGTAGTCTCTCCGGGAGTTCAACCTACGAGCAGTACTTC
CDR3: CASSLSGSSTYEQYF

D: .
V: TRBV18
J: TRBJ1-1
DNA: TGTGCCAGCTCCCCTTTTTCCCAGGGAAATTCTGAAGCTTTCTTT
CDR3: CASSPFSQGNSEAFF

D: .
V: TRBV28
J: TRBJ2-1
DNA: TGTGCCAGCAGCTGGACAAGCTCCTACAATGAGCAGTTCTTC
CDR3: CASSWTSSYNEQFF

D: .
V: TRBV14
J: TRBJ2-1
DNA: TGTGCCAGCAGCCAGGCCCATTTTTTACTAGCCCATGAGCAGTTCTTC
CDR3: CASSQAHFLLAHEQFF

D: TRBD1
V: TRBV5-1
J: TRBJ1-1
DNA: TGCGCCAGCAGCTTGGTTGGACAGGACTCTAACACTGAAGCTTTCTTT
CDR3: CASSLVGQDSNTEAFF

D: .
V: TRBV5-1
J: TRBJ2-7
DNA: TGCGCCAGCAGCTTATCGGACAGTTCCTACGAGCAGTACTTC
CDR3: CASSLSDSSYEQYF

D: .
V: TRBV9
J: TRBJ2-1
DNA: TGTGCCAGCAGCCCCGACCTAGCGAGCGAAGGGGAGCAGTTCTTC
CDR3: CASSPDLASEGEQFF

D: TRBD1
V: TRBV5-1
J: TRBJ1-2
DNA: TGCGCCAGCAGTTTGGGACAGGCGGCCACCTATGGCTACACCTTC
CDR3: CASSLGQAATYGYTF

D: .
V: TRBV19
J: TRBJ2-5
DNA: TGTGCCAGTAGTTCGGGCGGGATATTCGAGACCCAGTACTTC
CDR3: CASSSGGIFETQYF

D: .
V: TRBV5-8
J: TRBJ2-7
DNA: TGTGCCAGCAGCCTGCCCGGGATGACCTACGAGCAGTACTTC
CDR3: CASSLPGMTYEQYF

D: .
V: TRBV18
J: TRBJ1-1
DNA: TGTGCCAGCTCACCCCGAAGCAGCGCAGGAGGGAACACTGAAGCTTTCTTT
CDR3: CASSPRSSAGGNTEAFF

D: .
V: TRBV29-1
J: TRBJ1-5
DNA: TGCAGCGTTGTTGTGACAGCAAATAGCAATCAGCCCCAGCATTTT
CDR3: CSVVVTANSNQPQHF

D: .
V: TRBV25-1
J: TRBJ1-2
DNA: TGTGCCAGCCGGAAAGGGGGATCGGGCTATGGCTACACCTTC
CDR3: CASRKGGSGYGYTF

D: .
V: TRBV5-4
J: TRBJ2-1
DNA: TGTGCCAGCAGCCCGAAAACGGGATCTGGGGTCAATGAGCAGTTCTTC
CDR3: CASSPKTGSGVNEQFF

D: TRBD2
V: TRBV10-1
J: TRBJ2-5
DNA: TGCGCCAGCAGCCTAGGCGGGGGGGGAGAGACCCAGTACTTC
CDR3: CASSLGGGGETQYF

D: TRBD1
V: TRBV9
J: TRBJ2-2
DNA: TGTGCCAGCAGCGTTGGACAGGGGGCGCGTACCGGGGAGCTGTTTTTT
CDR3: CASSVGQGARTGELFF